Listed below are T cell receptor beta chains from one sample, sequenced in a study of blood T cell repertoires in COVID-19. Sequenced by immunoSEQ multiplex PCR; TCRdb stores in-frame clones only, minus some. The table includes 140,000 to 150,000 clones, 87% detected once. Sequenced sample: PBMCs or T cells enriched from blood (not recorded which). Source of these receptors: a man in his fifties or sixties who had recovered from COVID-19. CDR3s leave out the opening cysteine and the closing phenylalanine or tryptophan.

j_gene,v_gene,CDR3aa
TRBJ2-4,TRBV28,ASGARGGPKNIQY
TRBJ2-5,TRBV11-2,ASSLGTAIPTYETQY
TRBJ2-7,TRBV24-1,ANHRVLLNYEQY
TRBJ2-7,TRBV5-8,ASSLFRGSYEQY
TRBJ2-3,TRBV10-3,ATLPRTGDTDTQY
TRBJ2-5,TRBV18,ASSPKETQY
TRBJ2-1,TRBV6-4,ASSDGGSTQF
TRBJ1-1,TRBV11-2,ASTQTGARNTEAF
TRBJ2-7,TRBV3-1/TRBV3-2,ASSRDFRVHEQY
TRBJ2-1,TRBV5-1,ASSPPTRLAGEQF
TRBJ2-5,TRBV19,ASSSDRYGKTQY
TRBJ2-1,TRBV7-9,ASSSAGPSYNEQF
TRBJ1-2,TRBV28,ASSLSGYGYT
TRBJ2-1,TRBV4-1,ASSQEGGEQF
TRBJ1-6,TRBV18,ASSSRVTDSPLH
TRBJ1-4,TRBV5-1,ASSLERGFGEKLF
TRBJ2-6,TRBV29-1,SVRAGANVLT
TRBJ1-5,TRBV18,ASSPTGVGQPQH
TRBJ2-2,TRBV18,ASSPVGSTGELF
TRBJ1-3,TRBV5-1,ASSRAGAQLSGNTIY
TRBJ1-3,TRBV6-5,ASSFGLTSGNTIY
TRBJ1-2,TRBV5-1,ASSLFDYGYT
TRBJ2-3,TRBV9,ASSVETGNTQY
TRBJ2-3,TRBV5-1,ASSSDSAGGTDTQY
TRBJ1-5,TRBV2,ASTRTGIGQPQH
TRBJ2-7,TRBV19,ASSMEWSYEQY
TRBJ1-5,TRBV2,ASNRPGENQPQH
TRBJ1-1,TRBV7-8,ASSLARRGLTEAF
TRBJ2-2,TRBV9,ASSVAHSYTGELF
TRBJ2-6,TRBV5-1,ASSQTAGSSGANVLT
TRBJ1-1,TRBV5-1,ASSGGLGGNTEAF
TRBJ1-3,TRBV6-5,ASSLRGWNTIY
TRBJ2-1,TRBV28,ASRISGGRDEQF
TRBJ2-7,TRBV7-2,ASSLNRRDEQY
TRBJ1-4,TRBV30,AYDRVGEKLF
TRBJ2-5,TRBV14,ASSQSLLETQY
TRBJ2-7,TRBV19,ASSDYYEQY
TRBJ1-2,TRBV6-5,ASINTGTGGYT
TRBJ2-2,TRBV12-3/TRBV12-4,ASSPPAGELF
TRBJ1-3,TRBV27,ASSPRPRTGNTIY
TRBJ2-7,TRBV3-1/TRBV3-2,ASSPVLGTAYEQY
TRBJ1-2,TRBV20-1,SARSDYGYT
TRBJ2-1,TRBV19,ASSLAGLANEQF
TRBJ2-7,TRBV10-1,ASSGVGKRVLSSYEQY
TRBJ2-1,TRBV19,ASSIGRGVSGRGEQF
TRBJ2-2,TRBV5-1,ASSFGGATGELF
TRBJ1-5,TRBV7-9,ASSSGGLLQPQH
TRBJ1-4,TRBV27,ASSFFGRDEKLF